Here is one T cell receptor (beta chain) with its context. Its antigen is still unknown. Base qualities are not at hand, and no much larger clone is one base apart. The data belong to a study of beta chain features in type 1 diabetes (dated by TCRdb to the late 2010s). Turning to the overall study: Mean age, gender distribution, total cell number and subset yield were not different between patients and healthy donors. Across all samples, some 110,000,000 sorted cells were examined, and cell number per subset correlated strongly with RNA yield. Naive and central memory subsets were obtained from all 30 or so donors, but regulatory and stem cell-like memory subsets were isolated from only 8 patients and roughly eight healthy donors. The study compared the TCRB repertoires of sorted circulating CD4+ T cell subsets in recently diagnosed type 1 diabetes patients with those in matched healthy donors. What the study reported, not specific to this receptor: HLA sub-analyses involved small numbers of individuals, so any influence of HLA type on TCRB rearrangement remained unresolved. Shorter templates might have been favored by PCR, but patient and control samples were amplified and corrected together, so both groups would have been affected equally by any skew. Naive, central memory and regulatory TCRB repertoires appeared to be more alike among patients than among healthy donors. Because cDNA was sequenced instead of genomic DNA, highly expressing activated cells could be over-represented, though the groups showed no difference in activation or CD3 levels. Type 1 diabetes patients showed a moderate but significant shortening of TCRB CDR3 length in all four CD4+ subsets. At VDJ recombination sites, patients with type 1 diabetes made fewer insertions and deleted more nucleotides, a pattern implying thymic rearrangement abnormalities.

A single peripheral blood draw of about 120 mL on average was collected from each donor into heparinised tubes. Naive, central memory, regulatory and stem cell-like memory CD4+ T cells were sorted on a BD FACSAria II using a panel including CD45RO, CCR7, CD25, CD127, CD95 and CD27. Every sorted population had a purity above 95%. PBMCs were isolated immediately by Lymphoprep density gradient centrifugation and stained directly without culture. To minimize batch effects, samples were stained and sorted in pairs, one healthy donor with one patient per experiment. The entire isolated RNA was reverse transcribed using the High Capacity cDNA Reverse Transcription Kit, and thus expressed TCRB transcripts were sequenced. Naive, central memory and regulatory T cell samples underwent deep immunoSEQ sequencing, averaging about 3.57 million total reads per sample. Sorted cells were lysed in RLT buffer, and RNA was extracted using DNase-treated RNeasy Micro or Mini kits according to cell number. Each cell subset was processed separately to prevent cross-contamination, with patient and healthy donor samples processed together. The immunoSEQ multiplex PCR was used to amplify TCRB sequences from cDNA, generating 87-bp fragments that spanned the CDR3 region. Sequencing of the amplicons was performed on the Illumina HiSeq platform. Concerning the study's data processing: PCR bias was computationally corrected using synthetic template baselines, reads within Hamming distance 2 were collapsed, and singletons that could not be merged were discarded. Reads were aligned against IMGT to assign V, D and J genes, CDR3 length and insertions or deletions at six rearrangement sites. Within each subset, clonotype counts were normalized to the number of sorted cells before true diversity and Gini coefficients were calculated with the tcR R package. The overlap coefficient, calculated on TCRB nucleotide sequences, was used to measure repertoire sharing. Out-of-frame TCRB sequences from naive cells were analyzed as a proxy for the pre-selection repertoire. In TCRdb, the immuneACCESS table is reduced to in-frame sequences with V and J assigned. These tables do not hold every clone; where another copy was compared, an unresolved V gene accounts for under half, and the others remain unexplained. That table gives V, J and clone size, and the DNA gave D and trimming. The table for this sample lists roughly 500,000 clones; 25% to 35% of them were counted only once. Clones ranked in the top ten supply 0.065% of the sample.

As encoded in the germline V gene (reference sequence), CDR1 is GTSNPN while CDR2 is SVGIG. The CDR3 starts with the cysteine, ends with the phenylalanine, and has 14 residues. The read is trimmed to its CDR3 DNA, 42 bases read in frame from base 1. The germline V end is reduced by 4 bases and the J end by 3 bases; junction bases left unmatched: 4. The sample consisted of naive CD4+ T cells from blood. Explained via the paper, the cell subset or site label denotes: true naive CD4+ T cells. The sequence was collected from a man aged 18-30 years in good health. The V and J genes are TRBV30 and TRBJ2-3, with 10 central nucleotides matching TRBD2. The sequenced DNA is TGTGCCTGGATGGCTAGCGGGAGTACAGATACGCAGTATTTT. This translates into CAWMASGSTDTQYF. The entire variable domain, with the stretches around the CDR3 drawn from the reference TRBV30 and TRBJ2-3 proteins, is SQTIHQWPATLVQPVGSPLSLECTVEGTSNPNLYWYRQAAGRGLQLLFYSVGIGQISSEVPQNLSASRPQDRQFILSSKKLLLSDSGFYLCAWMASGSTDTQYFGPGTRLTVL.